This T cell receptor (beta chain) appears in the sequencing data of a study of post-analysis software for immune sequencing data. Trimming removed 1 base from V and 0 bases from J, with 8 bases in between. CDR3 length: 15 amino acids. Germline V lookup: CDR1 SEHNR, CDR2 FQNEAQ (reference sequence). cDNA libraries for TCR beta contained unique molecular identifiers. The authors obtained roughly 0.5 million cDNA molecules from around 1 to 9.1 million T cells. MiXCR was run by TCRdb on the PCR reads, yielding one entry per CDR3 protein. The sample has 700,000 to 800,000 distinct CDR3 sequences; approximately 30% are singletons. In its sample, this clonotype was seen many times. What it binds is not known. Study-level findings and limits: F-measure co-clustering was strong for batch-matched samples. A handful of TRBV segments, including TRBV5-6, TRBV5-1 and TRBV20-1, were more frequent in patients than controls.

The origin of this receptor is a girl aged 5-17 years with multiple sclerosis. The gene calls are TRBV7-9 and TRBJ2-3; D is possibly TRBD2 (6 bases). Sequencing was carried out using blood. CDR3 coding DNA: TGTGCCAGCAGCTTAGGGCGGGGTAGCACAGATACGCAGTATTTT. It translates to CASSLGRGSTDTQYF.